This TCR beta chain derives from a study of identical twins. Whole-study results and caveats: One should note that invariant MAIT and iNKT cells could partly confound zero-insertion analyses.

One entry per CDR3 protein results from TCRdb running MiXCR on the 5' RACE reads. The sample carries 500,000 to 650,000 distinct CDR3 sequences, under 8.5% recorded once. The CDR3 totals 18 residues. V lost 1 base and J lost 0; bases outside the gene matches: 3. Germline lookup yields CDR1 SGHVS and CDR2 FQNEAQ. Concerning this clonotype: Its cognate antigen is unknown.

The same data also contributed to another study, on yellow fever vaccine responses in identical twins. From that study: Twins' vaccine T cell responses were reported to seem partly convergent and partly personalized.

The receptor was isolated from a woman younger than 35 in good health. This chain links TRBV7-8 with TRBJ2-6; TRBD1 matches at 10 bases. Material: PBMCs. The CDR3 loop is CASSLEGTGVSGANVLTF. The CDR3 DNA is TGTGCCAGCAGCTTAGAGGGGACAGGGGTCTCTGGGGCCAACGTCCTGACTTTC. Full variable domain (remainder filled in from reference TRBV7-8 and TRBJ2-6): GAGVSQSPRYKVAKRGQDVALRCDPISGHVSLFWYQQALGQGPEFLTYFQNEAQLDKSGLPSDRFFAERPEGSVSTLKIQRTQQEDSAVYLCASSLEGTGVSGANVLTFGAGSRLTVL.